The table lists the clone carrying this T cell receptor beta chain with a count of one. Germline CDR1 SEHNR, CDR2 FQNEAQ (reference sequence). Trimming cost V 0 bases and J 9 bases, with 13 bases left between them. The CDR3 consists of 14 residues. The sample belongs to a study of T cell responses to AZD1222 COVID-19 vaccine. Method: immunoSEQ multiplex PCR; TCRdb's copy keeps in-frame clones and lacks some. The table shows 150,000 to 200,000 clones, with 85% to 95% occurring only once. The chain couples TRBV7-9 to TRBJ2-3; D is perhaps TRBD1 (6 bases). Sequences were derived from peripheral blood, sampled on day 0 of AZD1222 vaccination. The sequence was collected from an adult in good health. CDR3 protein: CASSLAAGTGTQYF. CDR3 DNA: TGTGCCAGCAGCTTAGCCGCGGGCACAGGGACGCAGTATTTT.